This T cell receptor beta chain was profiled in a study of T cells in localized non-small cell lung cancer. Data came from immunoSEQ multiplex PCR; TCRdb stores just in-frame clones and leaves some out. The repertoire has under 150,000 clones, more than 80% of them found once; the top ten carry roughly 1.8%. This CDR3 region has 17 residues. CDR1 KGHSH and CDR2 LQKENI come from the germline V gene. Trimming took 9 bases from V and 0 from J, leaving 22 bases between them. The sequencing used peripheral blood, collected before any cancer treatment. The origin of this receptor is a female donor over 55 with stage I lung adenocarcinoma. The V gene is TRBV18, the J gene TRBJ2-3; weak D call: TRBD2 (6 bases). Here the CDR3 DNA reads TGTGCCAGTAAAACCGGTCTAGCGCGTGGGAGCACAGATACGCAGTATTTT. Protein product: CASKTGLARGSTDTQYF.